The 8 T cell receptor beta chains reported below all come from one sample, sequenced in a study of blood T cell repertoires in COVID-19. TCRdb's table, derived via immunoSEQ multiplex PCR, lists solely in-frame clones and lacks some. The sample shows roughly 140,000 clones, 70% to 90% of them seen only once. The sequenced sample was peripheral blood. Receptors were obtained from a human donor in a cohort sampled during active COVID-19.

The V and J genes are TRBV19 and TRBJ1-1; D call uncertain. In germline, CDR1 is LNHDA, CDR2 SQIVND (reference sequence). The CDR3 totals 14 residues. V gave up 1 base and J gave up 4 bases, with 10 bases separating them. The CDR3, as DNA: TGTGCCAGTAGTATAGTTTCAGGAGGCACTGAAGCTTTCTTT. Protein: CASSIVSGGTEAFF.

The chain links TRBV9 to TRBJ1-5, with D perhaps matching TRBD1 (6 bases). The V end lost 4 bases, the J end lost 0 bases, and 11 bases lay between the germline ends. CDR1 SGDLS and CDR2 YYNGEE come from the germline V gene. The CDR3 is 15 amino acids. CDR3 amino acids: CASSKEQGSNQPQHF. The CDR3 DNA reads as TGTGCCAGCAGCAAAGAACAGGGTAGCAATCAGCCCCAGCATTTT.

This clone was counted a single time. The chain employs TRBV19 and TRBJ1-2; D gene ambiguous. The CDR3 spans 15 residues. The germline V and J ends were trimmed by 4 bases and 3 bases, with 15 bases remaining between them. From germline, CDR1 is LNHDA and CDR2 SQIVND (reference sequence). Here the CDR3 DNA reads TGTGCCAGTAGTAGAGCCGGGAGGTCCGACTATGGCTACACCTTC. Its protein product is CASSRAGRSDYGYTF.

The chain is built from TRBV7-6 and TRBJ2-5, with 11 positions matching TRBD2. J lost 3 bases, V lost 5 bases, and 2 bases had no gene match. This CDR3 contains 14 residues. Germline CDR1 and CDR2: SGHVS and FNYEAQ. The CDR3: CASSPLAGEETQYF. The CDR3 nucleotides read TGTGCCAGCAGCCCACTAGCGGGGGAAGAGACCCAGTACTTC. Full variable domain (remainder filled in from reference TRBV7-6 and TRBJ2-5): GAGVSQSPRYKVTKRGQDVALRCDPISGHVSLYWYRQALGQGPEFLTYFNYEAQQDKSGLPNDRFSAERPEGSISTLTIQRTEQRDSAMYRCASSPLAGEETQYFGPGTRLLVL.

The chain employs TRBV30 and TRBJ1-1, with 8 bases identical to TRBD1. V trimming: 0 bases; J trimming: 1 base; junction bases outside the gene matches: 7. The germline V gene has CDR1 GTSNPN and CDR2 SVGIG (reference sequence). The CDR3 contains 16 residues. The DNA for the CDR3 is TGTGCCTGGAGTGTGCCGGACAGGGTGGCGAACACTGAAGCTTTCTTT. As protein: CAWSVPDRVANTEAFF.

CDR3 nucleotides: TGTGCCAGCAGCCAAGCGGCAGGTACAACACCCCTCCACTTT. It codes for CASSQAAGTTPLHF. This chain joins TRBV4-2 and TRBJ1-6; D is undetermined. Deletions cut 1 base from V and 11 bases from J, with 12 bases between. The germline CDR1 and CDR2 sequences are LGHNA and YNFKEQ. This CDR3 has 14 amino acids.

This chain connects TRBV9 to TRBJ2-7; a possible D gene is TRBD2 (5 bases). Trimming took 0 bases from V and 2 from J, leaving 9 bases between them. The germline CDR1 and CDR2 sequences are SGDLS and YYNGEE. The length of the CDR3 is 14 residues. The CDR3 loop is CASSVGLAPYEQYF. DNA for the CDR3: TGTGCCAGCAGCGTAGGCCTAGCACCCTACGAGCAGTACTTC.

CDR3 loop: CASSLGHLSSYEQYF. The CDR3 coding sequence is TGTGCCAGCAGCCTCGGACACCTGAGCTCCTACGAGCAGTACTTC. V gene TRBV7-2 combines with J gene TRBJ2-7; tentative D call: TRBD1 (5 bases). CDR1 is SGHTA and CDR2 is FQGNSA in the germline V gene. CDR3 size: 15 residues. V lost 5 bases to trimming and J lost 0 bases, with 14 bases between them.